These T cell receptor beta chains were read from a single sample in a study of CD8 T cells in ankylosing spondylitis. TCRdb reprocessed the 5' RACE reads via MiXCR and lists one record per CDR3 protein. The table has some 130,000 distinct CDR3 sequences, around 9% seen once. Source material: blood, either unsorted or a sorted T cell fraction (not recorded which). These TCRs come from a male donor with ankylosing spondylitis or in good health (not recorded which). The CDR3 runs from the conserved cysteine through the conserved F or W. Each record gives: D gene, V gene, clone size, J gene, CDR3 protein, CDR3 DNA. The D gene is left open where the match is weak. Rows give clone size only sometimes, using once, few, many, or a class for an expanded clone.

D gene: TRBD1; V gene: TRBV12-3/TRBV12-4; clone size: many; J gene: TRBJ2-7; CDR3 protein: CASSLGQASYGQYF; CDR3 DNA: TGTGCCAGCAGCCTTGGACAGGCCAGCTACGGGCAGTACTTC
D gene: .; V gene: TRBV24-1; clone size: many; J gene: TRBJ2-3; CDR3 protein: CATSDYSAGSTDTQYF; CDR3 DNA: TGTGCCACCAGTGATTATTCGGCAGGGTCGACAGATACGCAGTATTTT
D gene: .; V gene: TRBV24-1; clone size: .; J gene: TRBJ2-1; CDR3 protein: CATSDFTGRALGSYNEQFF; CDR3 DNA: TGTGCCACCAGTGATTTCACCGGCCGGGCCCTGGGCTCCTACAATGAGCAGTTCTTC
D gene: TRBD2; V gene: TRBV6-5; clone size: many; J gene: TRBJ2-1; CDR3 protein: CASSSLPTGGKNEQFF; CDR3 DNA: TGTGCCAGCAGTTCCCTCCCGACGGGAGGGAAGAATGAGCAGTTCTTC
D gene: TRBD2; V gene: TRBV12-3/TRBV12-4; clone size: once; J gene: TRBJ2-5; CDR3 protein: CASCPIAGAARKTQYF; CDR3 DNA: TGTGCCAGCTGCCCCATAGCGGGAGCGGCTCGCAAGACCCAGTACTTC
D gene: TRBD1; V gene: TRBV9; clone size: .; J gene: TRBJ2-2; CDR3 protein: CASSVQGAATGELFF; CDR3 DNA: TGTGCCAGCAGCGTACAGGGGGCGGCTACCGGGGAGCTGTTTTTT
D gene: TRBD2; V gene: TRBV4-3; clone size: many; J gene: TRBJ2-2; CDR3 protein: CASSHGTSGSRTGELFF; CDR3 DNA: TGCGCCAGCAGCCACGGGACTAGCGGGAGTAGAACCGGGGAGCTGTTTTTT
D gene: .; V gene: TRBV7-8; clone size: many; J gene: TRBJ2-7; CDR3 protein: CASSAQDYEQYF; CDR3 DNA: TGTGCCAGCAGTGCCCAGGATTACGAGCAGTACTTC
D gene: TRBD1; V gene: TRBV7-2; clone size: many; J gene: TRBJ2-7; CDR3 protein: CASSSPGQGLMGEQYF; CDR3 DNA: TGTGCCAGCAGCTCCCCGGGACAGGGGTTGATGGGCGAGCAGTACTTC
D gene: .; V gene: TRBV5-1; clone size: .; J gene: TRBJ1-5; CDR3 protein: CASSPEDSGNQPQHF; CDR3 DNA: TGCGCCAGCAGCCCCGAGGACAGTGGCAATCAGCCCCAGCATTTT
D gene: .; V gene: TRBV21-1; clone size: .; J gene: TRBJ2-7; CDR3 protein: CASSKVLRDGSYEQYF; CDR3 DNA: TGTGCCAGCAGCAAAGTCCTCCGGGACGGATCCTACGAGCAGTACTTC
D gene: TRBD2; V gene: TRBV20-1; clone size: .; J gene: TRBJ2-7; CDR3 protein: CSARGGTSVSSYEQYF; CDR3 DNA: TGCAGTGCTAGAGGGGGTACTAGCGTTAGCTCCTACGAGCAGTACTTC
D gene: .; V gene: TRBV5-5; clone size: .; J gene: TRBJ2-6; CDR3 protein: CASRRRGDGSGANVLTF; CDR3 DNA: TGTGCCAGCAGACGCAGAGGGGATGGCTCTGGGGCCAACGTCCTGACTTTC
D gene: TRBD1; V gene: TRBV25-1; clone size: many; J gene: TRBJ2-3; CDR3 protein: CASSFTGATDTQYF; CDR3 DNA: TGTGCCAGCAGTTTTACAGGGGCCACAGATACGCAGTATTTT
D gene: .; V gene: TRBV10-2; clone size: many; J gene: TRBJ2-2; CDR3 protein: CASSYVGARTGELFF; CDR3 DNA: TGCGCCAGCAGTTACGTAGGGGCGCGGACCGGGGAGCTGTTTTTT
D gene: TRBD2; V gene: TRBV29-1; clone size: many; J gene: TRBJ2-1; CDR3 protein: CSVGTSGSGEQFF; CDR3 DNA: TGCAGCGTTGGGACTAGCGGGAGCGGGGAGCAGTTCTTC
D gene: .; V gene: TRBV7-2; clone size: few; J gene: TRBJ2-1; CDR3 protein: CASSLIQRNYNEQFF; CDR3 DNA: TGTGCCAGCAGCTTAATCCAGCGGAACTACAATGAGCAGTTCTTC
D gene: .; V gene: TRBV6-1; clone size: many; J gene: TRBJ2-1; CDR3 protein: CASRKRGGVNEQFF; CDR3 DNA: TGTGCCAGCAGGAAGCGAGGAGGGGTGAATGAGCAGTTCTTC
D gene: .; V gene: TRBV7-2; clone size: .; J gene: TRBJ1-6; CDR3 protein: CASSLVGQPLHF; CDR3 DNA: TGTGCCAGCAGCTTAGTAGGGCAGCCCCTCCACTTT
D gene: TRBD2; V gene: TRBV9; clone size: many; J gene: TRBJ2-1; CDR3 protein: CASSVTSGGPEQFF; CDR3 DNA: TGTGCCAGCAGCGTAACTAGCGGGGGACCTGAGCAGTTCTTC
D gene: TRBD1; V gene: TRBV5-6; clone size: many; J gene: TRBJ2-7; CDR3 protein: CASSLKQGRYEQYF; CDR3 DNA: TGTGCCAGCAGCTTAAAACAGGGGCGCTACGAGCAGTACTTC
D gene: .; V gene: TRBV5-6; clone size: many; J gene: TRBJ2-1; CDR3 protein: CASRKPGTKTYNEQFF; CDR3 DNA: TGTGCCAGCAGAAAACCCGGGACAAAGACCTACAATGAGCAGTTCTTC
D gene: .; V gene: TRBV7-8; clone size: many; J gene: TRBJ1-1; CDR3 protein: CASSWRGGANTEAFF; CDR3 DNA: TGTGCCAGCAGCTGGCGCGGAGGAGCGAACACTGAAGCTTTCTTT
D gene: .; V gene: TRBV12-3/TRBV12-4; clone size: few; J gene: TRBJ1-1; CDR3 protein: CASKNYRGTEAFF; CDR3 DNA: TGTGCCAGCAAGAACTACAGAGGTACTGAAGCTTTCTTT
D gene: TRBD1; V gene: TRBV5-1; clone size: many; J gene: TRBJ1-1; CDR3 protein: CASSFSDRGHTEAFF; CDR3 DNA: TGCGCCAGCAGCTTTTCGGACAGGGGCCACACTGAAGCTTTCTTT
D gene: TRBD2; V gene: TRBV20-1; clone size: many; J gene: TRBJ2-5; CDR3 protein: CSAGSTSGTETQYF; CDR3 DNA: TGCAGTGCCGGTTCTACTAGCGGGACGGAGACCCAGTACTTC
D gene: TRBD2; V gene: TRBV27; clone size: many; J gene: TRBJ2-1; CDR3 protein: CASSLMASGNDEQFF; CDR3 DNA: TGTGCCAGCAGTTTAATGGCTAGCGGGAACGATGAGCAGTTCTTC